The next 30 T cell receptor beta chains were all read from a single sample in a study of blood T cell repertoires in COVID-19. Sequencing was performed with immunoSEQ multiplex PCR; in TCRdb, only in-frame clones are kept and a portion is missing. The sample includes tens of thousands of clones, 88% of them seen just once. The sequencing input was peripheral blood. The receptor set was obtained from a woman older than 75 with acute or convalescent COVID-19.

This chain joins TRBV19 and TRBJ2-1, with 10 positions matching TRBD1. Germline lookup yields CDR1 LNHDA and CDR2 SQIVND (reference sequence). This CDR3 has 13 residues. Losses at the gene ends were 0 bases for V and 14 bases for J; bases not matched to a gene: 4. The CDR3 DNA is TGTGCCAGTAGTATAGAGGGGACAGGGGTAAAGTTCTTC. Its translation is CASSIEGTGVKFF.

The chain is built from TRBV19 and TRBJ1-2; TRBD1 might be the D (6 bases). CDR3 length: 14 amino acids. Germline assignment: CDR1 LNHDA and CDR2 SQIVND (reference sequence). Trimming left V 1 base short and J 4 bases short, with 10 bases between. The CDR3 bases are TGTGCCAGTAGTATAGGGACAGCTCTCTATGGCTACACCTTC. Protein product: CASSIGTALYGYTF.

This clone was detected once. The chain links TRBV28 to TRBJ2-2; 7 nucleotides line up with TRBD2. Trimming at V came to 10 bases and at J to 2 bases, leaving 10 bases not matched to a gene. The germline CDR1 and CDR2 sequences are MDHEN and SYDVKM. CDR3 size: 15 residues. The CDR3 here is CATSEAGANTGELFF. CDR3 in DNA: TGTGCCACCTCGGAGGCGGGAGCAAACACCGGGGAGCTGTTTTTT.

V is TRBV3-1 (or the pseudogene TRBV3-2) and J is TRBJ2-5; the match to TRBD2 covers 11 bases. Looked up from germline, CDR1 is LGHDT and CDR2 is YNNKEL (reference sequence). After removal of 0 bases from V and 5 bases from J, the junction contained 8 bases not matched to a gene. The CDR3 totals 17 residues. CDR3 sequence reads: CASSQEHSGGARETQYF. CDR3 nucleotide sequence: TGTGCCAGCAGCCAAGAACATAGCGGGGGGGCCAGGGAGACCCAGTACTTC.

V gene TRBV15 combines with J gene TRBJ2-7; 7 bases align to TRBD2. This CDR3 region has 14 residues. The V and J ends lost 5 bases and 2 bases, in that order; junction bases with no gene match: 6. CDR1 and CDR2 from the germline V gene are LNHNV and YYDKDF (reference sequence). In nucleotides, the CDR3 is TGTGCCACCAGCCCGGGAGGAGGACCCTACGAGCAGTACTTC. As protein: CATSPGGGPYEQYF.

This clone came up a few times. The gene calls are TRBV7-2 and TRBJ2-4, with D unresolved. Germline V gene data show CDR1 as SGHTA and CDR2 as FQGNSA. The CDR3 spans 14 residues. V was clipped by 0 bases and J by 3 bases, with 6 bases between them. CDR3 sequence reads: CASSLALFKNIQYF. For the CDR3, the DNA is TGTGCCAGCAGCTTAGCGCTATTCAAAAACATTCAGTACTTC.

The chain joins TRBV6-1 to TRBJ1-1; 10 positions agree with TRBD1. The V gene end was trimmed by 3 bases and the J gene end by 1 base; junction bases not matched to a gene: 5. This CDR3 contains 16 residues. In germline, CDR1 is MNHNS, CDR2 SASEGT. The chain's CDR3 is CASSDRTGGSNTEAFF. CDR3 bases: TGTGCCAGCAGTGACAGGACAGGGGGGTCGAACACTGAAGCTTTCTTT.

This rearrangement joins TRBV14 to TRBJ1-2, with D uncertain. Germline V gives CDR1 SGHDN, CDR2 FVKESK. This CDR3 has 15 residues. V shed 2 bases and J shed 4 bases, with 14 bases lying between them. CDR3 region: CASSQHRGSGYGYTF. Here the CDR3 DNA reads TGTGCCAGCAGCCAACACCGGGGAAGTGGCTATGGCTACACCTTC. Using reference TRBV14 and TRBJ1-2 for the parts outside the CDR3, the full variable domain is EAGVTQFPSHSVIEKGQTVTLRCDPISGHDNLYWYRRVMGKEIKFLLHFVKESKQDESGMPNNRFLAERTGGTYSTLKVQPAELEDSGVYFCASSQHRGSGYGYTFGSGTRLTVV.

This sequence joins TRBV6-4 and TRBJ2-1; 7 nucleotides match TRBD1. CDR3 length equals 14 residues. J gave up 9 bases and V 6 bases, and 11 bases lay outside the gene matches. Germline V gene data show CDR1 as MRHNA and CDR2 as SNTAGT. CDR3 coding DNA: TGTGCCAGCAGCGCGCGAGGGGGCCAGGGTGAGCAGTTCTTC. Translated: CASSARGGQGEQFF.

The genes are TRBV6-6 and TRBJ2-3; a weak D match, TRBD1 (6 bases). Germline CDR1 MNHNY, CDR2 SVGAGI (reference sequence). Trimming took off 6 bases at V and 4 bases at J, with 17 bases between the two ends. This CDR3 contains 15 residues. Here the CDR3 DNA reads TGTGCCAGCAGCCCCGTGGGAAAGGGGGCAGATACGCAGTATTTT. This codes for CASSPVGKGADTQYF.

The chain links TRBV10-1 to TRBJ2-1; D remains ambiguous. V was clipped by 2 bases and J by 9 bases, with 8 bases between them. This CDR3 has 12 amino acids. The V gene's germline CDR1 is WNHNN and CDR2 SYGVQD (reference sequence). CDR3 residues: CASSEVLGEQFF. The CDR3 coding sequence is TGCGCCAGCAGTGAGGTACTCGGTGAGCAGTTCTTC.

The rearrangement links TRBV5-1 to TRBJ2-3; 12 bases agree with TRBD2. The V gene's germline CDR1 is SGHRS and CDR2 YFSETQ. Trimming at V came to 5 bases and at J to 4 bases, leaving 8 bases not matched to a gene. CDR3 length: 16 residues. CDR3: CASRPSLAGGPDTQYF. CDR3 nucleotide sequence: TGCGCCAGCAGACCTTCCCTAGCGGGAGGGCCAGATACGCAGTATTTT. The whole variable domain, filled in from reference TRBV5-1 and TRBJ2-3, reads KAGVTQTPRYLIKTRGQQVTLSCSPISGHRSVSWYQQTPGQGLQFLFEYFSETQRNKGNFPGRFSGRQFSNSRSEMNVSTLELGDSALYLCASRPSLAGGPDTQYFGPGTRLTVL.

The rearrangement uses TRBV20-1 and TRBJ2-2; possible D gene TRBD1, 6 bases. V lost 3 bases and J lost 6, with 14 bases in between. This CDR3 is built from 14 residues. From germline, CDR1 is DFQATT and CDR2 SNEGSKA (reference sequence). In DNA, the CDR3 is TGCAGTGCTAGTTACGGACAGACCCCCGGGGAGCTGTTTTTT. It yields the protein CSASYGQTPGELFF.

The CDR3 protein is CASRTDRVVDGYTF. The CDR3 coding sequence is TGTGCCAGCAGGACGGACAGGGTGGTCGATGGCTACACCTTC. The gene calls are TRBV2 and TRBJ1-2; 8 bases align to TRBD1. The germline V gene encodes CDR1 SNHLY and CDR2 FYNNEI. J gave up 6 bases and V 6 bases, and 9 bases lay outside the gene matches. The CDR3 spans 14 residues.

The V call is TRBV10-3, the J call TRBJ2-1, with a weak D call TRBD2 (6 bases). Germline V gives CDR1 ENHRY, CDR2 SYGVKD. V was clipped by 4 bases and J by 6 bases, with 13 bases between them. The CDR3 loop spans 14 amino acids. The DNA of the CDR3 is TGTGCCATCAGTGGTGTTAGAGCGGGCAATGAGCAGTTCTTC. As protein: CAISGVRAGNEQFF.

This clone was recorded only once. The chain has TRBV5-1 and TRBJ2-7, with 9 bases fitting TRBD1. The CDR3 runs to 15 residues. V lost 0 bases and J lost 5; bases outside the gene matches: 6. Germline assignment: CDR1 SGHRS and CDR2 YFSETQ. The CDR3 sequence: CASSLVGTGPHEQYF. Here the CDR3 DNA reads TGCGCCAGCAGCTTGGTAGGGACAGGGCCCCACGAGCAGTACTTC.

This clone has a handful of counts. The chain recombines TRBV6-6 with TRBJ1-2, with TRBD1 identical over 7 bases. Per the germline V gene, CDR1 is MNHNY and CDR2 is SVGAGI (reference sequence). Trimming took 4 bases from V and 8 from J; bases not matched to a gene: 13. The CDR3 is 15 residues long. The CDR3 loop reads CASSSYTGTEEGYTF. The CDR3 nucleotides read TGTGCCAGCAGTTCTTACACCGGGACAGAGGAGGGCTACACCTTC.

The genes are TRBV20-1 and TRBJ1-2; D is uncertain. Between the trimmed V and J ends, which lost 4 bases and 5 bases, there was a span of 11 bases. From germline, CDR1 is DFQATT and CDR2 SNEGSKA (reference sequence). The CDR3 sequence is 12 residues long. The CDR3 sequence: CSATDTGYGYTF. CDR3 nucleotides: TGCAGTGCTACTGACACGGGGTATGGCTACACCTTC.

The gene calls are TRBV7-6 and TRBJ2-5; D gene unclear. Trimming cost V 5 bases and J 5 bases, with 18 bases left between them. The CDR3 length is 15 residues. Germline V gives CDR1 SGHVS, CDR2 FNYEAQ. The chain's CDR3 is CASSGRPELRETQYF. The CDR3 nucleotides read TGTGCCAGCAGCGGGCGACCTGAGTTAAGGGAGACCCAGTACTTC. Using reference TRBV7-6 and TRBJ2-5 for the parts outside the CDR3, the full variable domain is GAGVSQSPRYKVTKRGQDVALRCDPISGHVSLYWYRQALGQGPEFLTYFNYEAQQDKSGLPNDRFSAERPEGSISTLTIQRTEQRDSAMYRCASSGRPELRETQYFGPGTRLLVL.

The rearrangement links TRBV25-1 to TRBJ1-2; D is unresolved. The CDR3 loop spans 14 amino acids. V was clipped by 2 bases and J by 4 bases, with 11 bases between them. In germline, CDR1 is MGHDK, CDR2 SYGVNS. The CDR3 is CASSEIDTVYGYTF. CDR3 DNA: TGTGCCAGCAGTGAAATTGACACCGTCTATGGCTACACCTTC.

The CDR3 reads CSAGGSYEQYF. CDR3 nucleotides: TGCAGCGCCGGGGGTTCCTACGAGCAGTACTTC. The chain links TRBV29-1 to TRBJ2-7; perhaps TRBD2 as D (6 bases). The V gene's germline CDR1 is SQVTM and CDR2 ANQGSEA. The CDR3 contains 11 residues. V was pared by 7 bases and J by 1 base, with 8 bases between.

This chain links TRBV5-1 with TRBJ2-3, with TRBD2 as a possible D gene (7 bases). Trimming cost V 2 bases and J 4 bases, with 14 bases left between them. Germline lookup yields CDR1 SGHRS and CDR2 YFSETQ. The CDR3 extends over 15 amino acids. CDR3: CASSFGGGAADTQYF. The CDR3, as DNA: TGCGCCAGCAGCTTTGGCGGGGGCGCGGCAGATACGCAGTATTTT.

The chain carries TRBV5-4 and TRBJ1-4; D not certain. V lost 2 bases to trimming and J lost 7 bases, with 15 bases between them. The CDR3 spans 15 residues. CDR1 and CDR2 (germline): SGHNT, YYREEE (reference sequence). The CDR3 sequence: CASSLEGRDPEKLFF. Written as DNA, the CDR3 is TGTGCCAGCAGCTTAGAGGGTAGGGATCCTGAAAAACTGTTTTTT. Together with reference TRBV5-4 and TRBJ1-4, the CDR3 gives the full variable domain: ETGVTQSPTHLIKTRGQQVTLRCSSQSGHNTVSWYQQALGQGPQFIFQYYREEENGRGNFPPRFSGLQFPNYSSELNVNALELDDSALYLCASSLEGRDPEKLFFGSGTQLSVL.

This clone was counted a few times. The chain is built from TRBV6-5 and TRBJ1-2, with D hard to call. CDR1 and CDR2 from the germline V gene are MNHEY and SVGAGI. Trimming removed 2 bases from V and 4 bases from J, with 5 bases in between. The CDR3 has 12 amino acids. CDR3 sequence: CASSYGAYGYTF. CDR3 coding DNA: TGTGCCAGCAGTTACGGAGCCTATGGCTACACCTTC.

This chain joins TRBV11-2 and TRBJ1-1; 9 nucleotides agree with TRBD1. The length of the CDR3 is 16 residues. After removal of 7 bases from V and 1 base from J, the junction contained 10 bases not matched to a gene. CDR1 is SGHAT, CDR2 FQNNGV, per germline. The CDR3 DNA is TGTGCCAGCAAGGCGGGACAGGGAAGTCAGAACACTGAAGCTTTCTTT. It is translated as CASKAGQGSQNTEAFF.

V usage is TRBV5-1 and J usage is TRBJ2-3; perhaps TRBD1 as D (6 bases). This CDR3 is built from 17 residues. Trimming removed 0 bases at V and 0 bases at J, with 14 bases between. From germline, CDR1 is SGHRS and CDR2 YFSETQ. The CDR3 here is CASSLAPGVTSTDTQYF. As DNA, the CDR3 is TGCGCCAGCAGCTTGGCCCCAGGGGTCACTAGCACAGATACGCAGTATTTT.

The V call is TRBV6-5, the J call TRBJ1-6, with 10 bases identical to TRBD1. Germline loops: CDR1 MNHEY, CDR2 SVGAGI. The CDR3 consists of 15 residues. The junction had 10 bases not matched to a gene; V was cut back by 7 bases and J by 10 bases. The CDR3 is CASTTPGQGSSPLHF. Written as DNA, the CDR3 is TGTGCCAGCACCACCCCGGGACAGGGGTCCTCACCCCTCCACTTT.

The rearrangement uses TRBV2 and TRBJ2-2; TRBD2 aligns across 9 bases. This CDR3 has 16 residues. Germline CDR1 and CDR2: SNHLY and FYNNEI. J lost 1 base, V lost 6 bases, and 6 bases had no gene match. DNA of the CDR3: TGTGCCAGCAGCCCATTTAGCGGGGGGAACACCGGGGAGCTGTTTTTT. Its translation: CASSPFSGGNTGELFF.

The chain couples TRBV27 to TRBJ1-1, with TRBD1 matching over 9 bases. Germline V lookup: CDR1 MNHEY, CDR2 SMNVEV (reference sequence). The trim removed 3 bases at V and 1 base at J, leaving 3 bases unmatched. This CDR3 has 15 residues. The CDR3 sequence is CASSFRTGANTEAFF. In DNA, the CDR3 is TGTGCCAGCAGTTTCAGGACAGGGGCGAACACTGAAGCTTTCTTT.

The chain recombines TRBV6-5 with TRBJ1-3; D is unresolved. The ends were cut back, 0 bases at V and 2 bases at J, with 11 bases in the middle. Germline V CDR1 and CDR2: MNHEY, SVGAGI. The CDR3 loop spans 16 amino acids. The CDR3 spells CASSYSSRGTGNTIYF. The CDR3 coding sequence is TGTGCCAGCAGTTACTCATCTCGGGGAACTGGAAACACCATATATTTT.